A selection of T cell receptor beta chains follows, all from one sample in a study of cytomegalovirus exposure and HLA in healthy donors. Sequenced by immunoSEQ multiplex PCR; TCRdb stores in-frame clones only, minus some. The sample lists about 110,000 clones; approximately 94% were seen once. Sequencing input: PBMCs. The source of these receptors is a woman aged 18-30 years in good health and CMV-seronegative. Both conserved end residues are part of each CDR3. The D gene is left open where the match is weak. Clone size is not always given. Where it is, it says once, few, many or a class for expanded clones.

d_gene: -; j_gene: TRBJ2-6; v_gene: TRBV13; abundance: -; CDR3aa: CASSFGGAGANVLTF; CDR3nt: TGTGCCAGCAGCTTCGGAGGGGCTGGGGCCAACGTCCTGACTTTC
d_gene: -; j_gene: TRBJ2-7; v_gene: TRBV30; abundance: -; CDR3aa: CAWGLSYEQYF; CDR3nt: TGTGCCTGGGGGCTTTCCTACGAGCAGTACTTC
d_gene: TRBD1; j_gene: TRBJ2-7; v_gene: TRBV5-1; abundance: -; CDR3aa: CASSLAGQRSYEQYF; CDR3nt: TGCGCCAGCAGCTTGGCGGGACAGAGGTCGTACGAGCAGTACTTC
d_gene: -; j_gene: TRBJ1-4; v_gene: TRBV27; abundance: few; CDR3aa: CASREGVSEKLFF; CDR3nt: TGTGCCAGCAGAGAGGGCGTGAGTGAAAAACTGTTTTTT
d_gene: -; j_gene: TRBJ2-5; v_gene: TRBV14; abundance: -; CDR3aa: CASSQAAGGWETQYF; CDR3nt: TGTGCCAGCAGCCAAGCGGCAGGAGGGTGGGAGACCCAGTACTTC
d_gene: TRBD2; j_gene: TRBJ2-5; v_gene: TRBV11-2; abundance: -; CDR3aa: CASSSYSGGAETQYF; CDR3nt: TGTGCCAGCAGCTCCTATAGCGGGGGGGCTGAGACCCAGTACTTC
d_gene: -; j_gene: TRBJ2-7; v_gene: TRBV30; abundance: -; CDR3aa: CAWSQSPPYEQYF; CDR3nt: TGTGCCTGGAGTCAGTCACCCCCCTACGAGCAGTACTTC
d_gene: TRBD1; j_gene: TRBJ2-7; v_gene: TRBV5-1; abundance: -; CDR3aa: CASSLGTGGYEQYF; CDR3nt: TGCGCCAGCAGCTTGGGGACAGGGGGCTACGAGCAGTACTTC
d_gene: -; j_gene: TRBJ1-3; v_gene: TRBV30; abundance: once; CDR3aa: CAWRGHRLPDSGNTIYF; CDR3nt: TGTGCCTGGAGGGGACACCGGTTGCCCGACTCTGGAAACACCATATATTTT
d_gene: TRBD2; j_gene: TRBJ2-3; v_gene: TRBV11-2; abundance: -; CDR3aa: CASSLGTRVRGDTQYF; CDR3nt: TGTGCCAGCAGCTTAGGGACTAGAGTTAGAGGAGATACGCAGTATTTT
d_gene: -; j_gene: TRBJ2-7; v_gene: TRBV18; abundance: -; CDR3aa: CASSPASGAPYEQYF; CDR3nt: TGTGCCAGCTCACCCGCGTCAGGGGCCCCCTACGAGCAGTACTTC
d_gene: -; j_gene: TRBJ1-3; v_gene: TRBV28; abundance: -; CDR3aa: CASSRSGSGNTIYF; CDR3nt: TGTGCCAGCAGTCGGAGCGGGAGTGGAAACACCATATATTTT
d_gene: -; j_gene: TRBJ2-5; v_gene: TRBV4-1; abundance: -; CDR3aa: CASSQEVVGGQYF; CDR3nt: TGCGCCAGCAGCCAAGAGGTAGTCGGGGGCCAGTACTTC
d_gene: TRBD1; j_gene: TRBJ1-2; v_gene: TRBV19; abundance: -; CDR3aa: CASSIAAGTGDGYTF; CDR3nt: TGTGCCAGTAGTATAGCCGCCGGGACAGGGGATGGCTACACCTTC
d_gene: TRBD2; j_gene: TRBJ2-3; v_gene: TRBV7-8; abundance: -; CDR3aa: CASSLLVAGVDTQYF; CDR3nt: TGTGCCAGCAGCTTATTGGTAGCGGGGGTAGATACGCAGTATTTT
d_gene: -; j_gene: TRBJ2-3; v_gene: TRBV7-3; abundance: -; CDR3aa: CASSLGQGGADTQYF; CDR3nt: TGTGCCAGCAGCTTAGGGCAGGGAGGTGCAGATACGCAGTATTTT
d_gene: TRBD2; j_gene: TRBJ2-7; v_gene: TRBV27; abundance: -; CDR3aa: CASRGGRGGVYEQYF; CDR3nt: TGTGCCAGCAGGGGGGGGAGAGGAGGGGTCTACGAGCAGTACTTC
d_gene: TRBD2; j_gene: TRBJ2-1; v_gene: TRBV7-2; abundance: -; CDR3aa: CASSLAHFLAGRHNEQFF; CDR3nt: TGTGCCAGCAGCTTAGCGCACTTCCTAGCGGGGAGGCACAATGAGCAGTTCTTC
d_gene: -; j_gene: TRBJ2-5; v_gene: TRBV5-1; abundance: -; CDR3aa: CASSPGVRSPETQYF; CDR3nt: TGCGCCAGCAGCCCCGGAGTACGGTCCCCAGAGACCCAGTACTTC
d_gene: -; j_gene: TRBJ2-3; v_gene: TRBV29-1; abundance: -; CDR3aa: CSVQGGGADTQYF; CDR3nt: TGCAGCGTTCAAGGAGGGGGGGCAGATACGCAGTATTTT
d_gene: -; j_gene: TRBJ2-7; v_gene: TRBV5-4; abundance: -; CDR3aa: CASSLGGGPYEQYF; CDR3nt: TGTGCCAGCAGCTTGGGTGGGGGCCCCTACGAGCAGTACTTC
d_gene: TRBD1; j_gene: TRBJ1-6; v_gene: TRBV18; abundance: -; CDR3aa: CASSRTGENSPLHF; CDR3nt: TGTGCCAGCTCACGGACAGGGGAAAATTCACCCCTCCACTTT